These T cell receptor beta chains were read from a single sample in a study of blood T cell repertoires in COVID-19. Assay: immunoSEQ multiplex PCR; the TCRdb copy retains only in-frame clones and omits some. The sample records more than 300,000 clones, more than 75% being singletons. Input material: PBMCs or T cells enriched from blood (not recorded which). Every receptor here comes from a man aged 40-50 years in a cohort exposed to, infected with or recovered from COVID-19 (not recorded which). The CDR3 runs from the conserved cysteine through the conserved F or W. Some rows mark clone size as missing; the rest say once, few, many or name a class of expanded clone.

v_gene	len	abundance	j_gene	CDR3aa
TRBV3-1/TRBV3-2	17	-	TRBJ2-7	CASSQLPTSGGRWEQYF
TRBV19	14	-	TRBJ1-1	CASSKGQMNTEAFF
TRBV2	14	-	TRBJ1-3	CASRVTGVGNTIYF
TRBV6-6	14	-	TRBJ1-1	CASSPPAENTEAFF
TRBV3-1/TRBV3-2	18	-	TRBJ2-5	CASSPNMGRTSGRETQYF
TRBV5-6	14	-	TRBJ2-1	CASSAPGLVNEQFF
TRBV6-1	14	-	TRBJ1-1	CASSERQVNTEAFF
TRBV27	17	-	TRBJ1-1	CASSLKGHPQLNTEAFF
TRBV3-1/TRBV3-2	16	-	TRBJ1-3	CASSFPQGSAGNTIYF
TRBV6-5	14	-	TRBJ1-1	CASRRDIQGTEAFF
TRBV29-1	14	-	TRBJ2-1	CSAVLTGRNNEQFF
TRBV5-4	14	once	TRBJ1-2	CASSSFPGMEGYTF
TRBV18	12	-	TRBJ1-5	CASSSGDQPQHF
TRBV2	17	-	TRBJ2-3	CASSHPGLAGSTDTQYF
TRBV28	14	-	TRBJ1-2	CASSSRQSNYGYTF
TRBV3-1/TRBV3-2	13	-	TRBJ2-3	CASSPDRADTQYF
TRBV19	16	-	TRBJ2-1	CASGRLQGSSYNEQFF
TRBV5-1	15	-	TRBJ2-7	CASSEDPQPSYEQYF
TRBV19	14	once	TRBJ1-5	CASRTDERGHPQHF
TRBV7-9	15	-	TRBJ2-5	CASSPRDRNEETQYF
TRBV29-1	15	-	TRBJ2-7	CSVEEGYSGSYEQYF
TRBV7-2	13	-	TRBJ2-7	CASSLTRVDEQYF
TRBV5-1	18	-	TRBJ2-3	CASSLEYRQGRSTDTQYF
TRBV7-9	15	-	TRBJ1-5	CASSLGQGRGQPQHF
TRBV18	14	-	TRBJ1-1	CASSPKSMNTEAFF
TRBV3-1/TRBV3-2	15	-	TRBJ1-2	CASSQDQTPRDGYTF
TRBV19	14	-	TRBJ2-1	CASSIRTSGNEQFF
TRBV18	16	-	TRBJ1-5	CASSSDRDRVNQPQHF
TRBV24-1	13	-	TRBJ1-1	CATSGSLNTEAFF
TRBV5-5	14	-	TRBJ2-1	CASSLGLAANEQFF
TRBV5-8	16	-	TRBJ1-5	CASSSSGQGVNQPQHF
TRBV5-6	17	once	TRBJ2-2	CASSVNPGGAYTGELFF
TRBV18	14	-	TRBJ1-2	CASSLDRVNYGYTF
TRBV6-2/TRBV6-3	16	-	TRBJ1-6	CASSQTTGANNSPLHF
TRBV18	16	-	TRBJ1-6	CASSLQGNGNNSPLHF
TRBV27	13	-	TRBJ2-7	CASGPGQLYEQYF
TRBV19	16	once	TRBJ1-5	CASSITGQGANQPQHF
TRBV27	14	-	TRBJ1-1	CASSFAHLRGEAFF
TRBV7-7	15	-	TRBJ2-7	CASSLDTGGRSEQYF
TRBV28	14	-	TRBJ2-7	CASSSTRGSYEQYF
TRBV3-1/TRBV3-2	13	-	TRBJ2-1	CASSQVSAYEQFF
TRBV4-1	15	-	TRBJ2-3	CASSRAGLSTDTQYF
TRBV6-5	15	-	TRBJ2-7	CASSYPVDRSYEQYF
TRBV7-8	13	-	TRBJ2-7	CASSLAGGLEQYF
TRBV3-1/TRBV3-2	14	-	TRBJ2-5	CASSFSVKGETQYF
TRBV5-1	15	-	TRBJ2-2	CASSLGRGITGELFF
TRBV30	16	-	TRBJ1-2	CAWSVGGLIQGHGYTF
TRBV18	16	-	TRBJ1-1	CASSPSTGRQNTEAFF
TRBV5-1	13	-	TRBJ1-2	CASSLDRGYGYTF